This T cell receptor (beta chain) comes out of a study of blood T cell repertoires in COVID-19. Study background: Samples came from the United States, Italy and Spain, spanning acute and convalescent COVID-19. Sample material is recorded as cDNA or gDNA derived from T cells, B-cell-depleted T cells, or PBMCs.

Generated by immunoSEQ multiplex PCR, the TCRdb table keeps only in-frame clones and is missing some. The top ten clones hold roughly 4% of a sample with 55,000 to 75,000 clones, 88% of them seen once. The receptor was isolated from a man in his fifties or sixties with active COVID-19. Sample: peripheral blood.

CDR3 in DNA: TGTGCCAGCAGAAATGGACAGGTTTTCTCTGGGGCCAACGTCCTGACTTTC. Encoded protein: CASRNGQVFSGANVLTF. The J gene is TRBJ2-6, the V gene TRBV2; 7 bases are a match to TRBD1. The length of the CDR3 is 17 residues. Germline CDR1 reads SNHLY; CDR2 reads FYNNEI. V dropped 6 bases and J dropped 0; count of bases not matched to a gene: 8.